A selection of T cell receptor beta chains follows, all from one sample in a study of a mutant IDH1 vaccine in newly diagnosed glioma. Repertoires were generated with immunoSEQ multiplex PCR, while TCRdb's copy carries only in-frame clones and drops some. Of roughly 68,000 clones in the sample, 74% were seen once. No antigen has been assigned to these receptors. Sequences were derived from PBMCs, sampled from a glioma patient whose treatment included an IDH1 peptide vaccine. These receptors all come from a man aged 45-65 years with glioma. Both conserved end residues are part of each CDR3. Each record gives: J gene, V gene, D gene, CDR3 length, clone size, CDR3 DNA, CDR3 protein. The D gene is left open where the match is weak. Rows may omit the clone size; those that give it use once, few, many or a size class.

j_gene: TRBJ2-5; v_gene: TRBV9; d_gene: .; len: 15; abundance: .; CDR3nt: TGTGCCAGCAGCGTGGGGCAGGGAGGTTTGGAGACCCAGTACTTC; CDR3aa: CASSVGQGGLETQYF
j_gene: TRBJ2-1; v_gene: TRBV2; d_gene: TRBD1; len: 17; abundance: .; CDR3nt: TGTGCCAGCAGTACTCGACAGGGAGAAAGCTCCTACAATGAGCAGTTCTTC; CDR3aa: CASSTRQGESSYNEQFF
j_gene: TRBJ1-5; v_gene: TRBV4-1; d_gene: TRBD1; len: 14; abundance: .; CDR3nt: TGCGCCAGCAGCCTGACAGGGGTGGGACAGCCCCAGCATTTT; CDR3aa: CASSLTGVGQPQHF
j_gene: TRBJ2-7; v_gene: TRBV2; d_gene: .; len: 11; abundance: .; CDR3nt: TGTGCCAGCAGTGAAACCCAGAGGAGGCACTTC; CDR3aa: CASSETQRRHF
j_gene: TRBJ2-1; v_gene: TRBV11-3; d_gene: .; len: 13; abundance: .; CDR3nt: TGTGCCAGCAGCTTAGTCCAAGCGAGTGAGCAGTTCTTC; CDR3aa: CASSLVQASEQFF
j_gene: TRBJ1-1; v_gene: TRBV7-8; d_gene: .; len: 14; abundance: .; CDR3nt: TGTGCCAGCAGCTTAAGGTGGGTGAACACTGAAGCTTTCTTT; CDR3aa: CASSLRWVNTEAFF
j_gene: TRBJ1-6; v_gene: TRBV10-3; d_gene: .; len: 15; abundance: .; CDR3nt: TGTGCCATCAGTGAGTCTTTGGCAGGGGATTCACCCCTCCACTTT; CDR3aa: CAISESLAGDSPLHF
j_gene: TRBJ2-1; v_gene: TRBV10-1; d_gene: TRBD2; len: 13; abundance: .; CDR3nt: TGCGCCAGCAGTAGCGGGGGGGCCGGTGAGCAGTTCTTC; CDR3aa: CASSSGGAGEQFF
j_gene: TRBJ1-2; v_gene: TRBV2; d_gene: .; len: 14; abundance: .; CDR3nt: TGTGCCAGCAGGGACCTCCGCTTCAGATATGGCTACACCTTC; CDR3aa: CASRDLRFRYGYTF
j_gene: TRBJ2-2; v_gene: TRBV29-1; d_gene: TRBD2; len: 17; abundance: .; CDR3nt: TGCAGCGTTGAACCCTTTGAGGCGGGGGTTAACACCGGGGAGCTGTTTTTT; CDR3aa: CSVEPFEAGVNTGELFF
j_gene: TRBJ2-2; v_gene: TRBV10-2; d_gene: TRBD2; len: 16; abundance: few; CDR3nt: TGCGCCAGCAGTGAGAGTCGGCGGGGGGGCCCCGGGGAGCTGTTTTTT; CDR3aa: CASSESRRGGPGELFF
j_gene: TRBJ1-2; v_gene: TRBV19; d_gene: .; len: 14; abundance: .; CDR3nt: TGTGCCAGTAGCGCCGGCGGAGGTAACTATGGCTACACCTTC; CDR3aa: CASSAGGGNYGYTF
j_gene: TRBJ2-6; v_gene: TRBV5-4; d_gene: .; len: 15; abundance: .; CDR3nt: TGTGCCAGCAGCCCGAAAGGGAGAGGGGCCAACGTCCTGACTTTC; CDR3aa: CASSPKGRGANVLTF
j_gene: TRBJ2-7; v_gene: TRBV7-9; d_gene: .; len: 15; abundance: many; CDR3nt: TGTGCCAGCAGCTTCCCCGGGTCCAGCTCCTACGAGCAGTACTTC; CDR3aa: CASSFPGSSSYEQYF
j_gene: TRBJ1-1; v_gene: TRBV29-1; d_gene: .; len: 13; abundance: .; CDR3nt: TGCAGCGTTGACAGGGATCCGAATAATGAAGCTTTCTTT; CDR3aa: CSVDRDPNNEAFF
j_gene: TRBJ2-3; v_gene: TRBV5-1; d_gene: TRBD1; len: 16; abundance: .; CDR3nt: TGCGCCAGCAGCCCAGGACAGGGTATTAGGACAGATACGCAGTATTTT; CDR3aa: CASSPGQGIRTDTQYF
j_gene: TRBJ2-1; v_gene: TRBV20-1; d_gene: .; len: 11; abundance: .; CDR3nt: TGCAGTGCTATGGTCCACAATGAGCAGTTCTTC; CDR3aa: CSAMVHNEQFF
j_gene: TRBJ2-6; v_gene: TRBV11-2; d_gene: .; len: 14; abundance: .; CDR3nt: TGTGCCAGCAGCCCCGGGGCTGGGGCCAACGTCCTGACTTTC; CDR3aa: CASSPGAGANVLTF
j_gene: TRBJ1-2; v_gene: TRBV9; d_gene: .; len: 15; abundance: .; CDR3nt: TGTGCCAGCAGCGTAGCAATGGGAAAAGGCTATGGCTACACCTTC; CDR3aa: CASSVAMGKGYGYTF
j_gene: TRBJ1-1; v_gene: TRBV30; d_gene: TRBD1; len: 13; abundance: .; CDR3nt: TGTGCCTGTTCAGGGGGATTGGACACTGAAGCTTTCTTT; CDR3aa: CACSGGLDTEAFF
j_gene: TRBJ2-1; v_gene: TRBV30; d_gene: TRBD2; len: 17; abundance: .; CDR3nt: TGTGCCTGGAGTGCGGCTAGCGGGGGCCTCTCCTACAATGAGCAGTTCTTC; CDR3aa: CAWSAASGGLSYNEQFF
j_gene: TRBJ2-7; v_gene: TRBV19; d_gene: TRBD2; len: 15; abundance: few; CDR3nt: TGTGCCAGTAGTATTCAGGACACGGGAGGTGACGAGCAGTACTTC; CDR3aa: CASSIQDTGGDEQYF
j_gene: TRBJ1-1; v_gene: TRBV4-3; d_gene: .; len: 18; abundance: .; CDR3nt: TGCGCCAGCAGCCAATTCCCCCAAGATTGGAACCCCGGGGCTGAAGCTTTCTTT; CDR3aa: CASSQFPQDWNPGAEAFF
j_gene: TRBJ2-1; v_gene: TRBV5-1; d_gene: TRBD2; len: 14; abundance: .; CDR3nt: TGCGCCAGCAGCTTGAGCGGGGGGGTCAATGAGCAGTTCTTC; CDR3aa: CASSLSGGVNEQFF
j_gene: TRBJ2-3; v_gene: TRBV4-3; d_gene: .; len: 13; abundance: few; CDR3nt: TGCGCCAGCAGCCAAGGCGGACTAGATACGCAGTATTTT; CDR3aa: CASSQGGLDTQYF
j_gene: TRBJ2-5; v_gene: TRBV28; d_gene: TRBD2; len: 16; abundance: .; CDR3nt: TGTGCCAGCAGTCCCTCAGCGGGGGAACTTCAAGAGACCCAGTACTTC; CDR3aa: CASSPSAGELQETQYF
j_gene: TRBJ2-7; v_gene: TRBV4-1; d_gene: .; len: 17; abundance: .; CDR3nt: TGCGCCAGCAGCCAAGATCTTAGGGACGCCCTGGTCTACGAGCAGTACTTC; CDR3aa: CASSQDLRDALVYEQYF
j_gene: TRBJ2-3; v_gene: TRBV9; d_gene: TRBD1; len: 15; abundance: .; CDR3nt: TGTGCCAGCAGCGTAGAAGGGACAGGATTAGATACGCAGTATTTT; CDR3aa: CASSVEGTGLDTQYF
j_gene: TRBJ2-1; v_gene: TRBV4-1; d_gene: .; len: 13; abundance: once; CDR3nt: TGCGCCAGCAGCCAAGTGCTAGCAGATGAGCAGTTCTTC; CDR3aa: CASSQVLADEQFF
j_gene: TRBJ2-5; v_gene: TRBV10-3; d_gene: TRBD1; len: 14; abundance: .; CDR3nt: TGTGCCATCAGGGCTGACAGGGGCTCGGAGACCCAGTACTTC; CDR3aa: CAIRADRGSETQYF
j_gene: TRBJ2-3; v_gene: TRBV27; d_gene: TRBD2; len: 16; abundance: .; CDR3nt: TGTGCCAGCAGTTTCCTTGCCGGGACTACCTATAATACGCAGTATTTT; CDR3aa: CASSFLAGTTYNTQYF
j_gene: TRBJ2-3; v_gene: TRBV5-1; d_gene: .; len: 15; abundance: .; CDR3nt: TGCGCCAGCAGCTTGGGGCCGGGTTCCACAGATACGCAGTATTTT; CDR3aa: CASSLGPGSTDTQYF
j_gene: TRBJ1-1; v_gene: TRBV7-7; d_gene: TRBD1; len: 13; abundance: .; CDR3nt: TGTGCTAGCAGCGCTACAGGGGGCACTGAAGCTTTCTTT; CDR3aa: CASSATGGTEAFF
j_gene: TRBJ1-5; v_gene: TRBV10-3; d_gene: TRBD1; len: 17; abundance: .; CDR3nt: TGTGCCATCAGTGAGGGGGTGGGACAGGGGGTGGATCAGCCCCAGCATTTT; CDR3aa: CAISEGVGQGVDQPQHF
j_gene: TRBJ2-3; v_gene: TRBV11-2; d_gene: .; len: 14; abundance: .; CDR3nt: TGTGCCAGCAGCTTAGATATCCATACAGATACGCAGTATTTT; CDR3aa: CASSLDIHTDTQYF
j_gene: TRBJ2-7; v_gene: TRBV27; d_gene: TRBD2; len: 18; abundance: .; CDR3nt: TGTGCCAGCAGGCCTCTAGCGGGGGGCTATCCTCCTCCCTACGAGCAGTACTTC; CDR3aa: CASRPLAGGYPPPYEQYF
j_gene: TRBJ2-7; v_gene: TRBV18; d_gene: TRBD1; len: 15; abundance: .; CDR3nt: TGTGCCAGCTCACTGACCGGGACAGGGTCGGACGAGCAGTACTTC; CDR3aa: CASSLTGTGSDEQYF
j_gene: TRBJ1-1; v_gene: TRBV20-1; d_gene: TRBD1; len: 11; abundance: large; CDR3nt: TGCAGTGCTAGAGTACAGGGGGGAGCTTTCTTT; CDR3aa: CSARVQGGAFF
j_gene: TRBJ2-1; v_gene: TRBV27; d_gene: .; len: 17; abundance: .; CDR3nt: TGTGCCAGCAGTTTATTGTTCGGGCAGGGGTCCTACAATGAGCAGTTCTTC; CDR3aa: CASSLLFGQGSYNEQFF
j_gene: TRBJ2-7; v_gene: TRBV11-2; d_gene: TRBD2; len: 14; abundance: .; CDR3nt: TGTGCCAGCAGCTTGGGGGGGGTTACTCCCGAGCAGTACTTC; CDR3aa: CASSLGGVTPEQYF
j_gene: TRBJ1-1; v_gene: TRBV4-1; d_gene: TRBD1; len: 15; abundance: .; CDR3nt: TGCGCCAGCAGCTTGTTCGGACAGGGGAACACTGAAGCTTTCTTT; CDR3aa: CASSLFGQGNTEAFF
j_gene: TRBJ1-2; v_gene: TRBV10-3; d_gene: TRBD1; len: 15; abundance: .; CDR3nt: TGTGCCATCAGTGTAGGAGAGGGGGCTACCTATGGCTACACCTTC; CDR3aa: CAISVGEGATYGYTF
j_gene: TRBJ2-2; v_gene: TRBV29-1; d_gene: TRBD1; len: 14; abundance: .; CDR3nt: TGCAGCGTTGGGGACAGGGCAAACACCGGGGAGCTGTTTTTT; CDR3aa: CSVGDRANTGELFF
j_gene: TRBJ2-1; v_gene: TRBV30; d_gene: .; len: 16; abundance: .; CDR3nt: TGTGCCTCCGAGGGGGGGGGTACTCAATCCTACAATGAGCAGTTCTTC; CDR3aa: CASEGGGTQSYNEQFF
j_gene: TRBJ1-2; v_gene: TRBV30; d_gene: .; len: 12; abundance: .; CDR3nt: TGTGCCTGGAGTTTACAGTCGGGTGGCTACACCTTC; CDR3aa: CAWSLQSGGYTF
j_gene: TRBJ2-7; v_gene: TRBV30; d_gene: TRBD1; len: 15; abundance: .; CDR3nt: TGTGCCTACCACTCGCCGGACAGGGCCTTTGAGGAGCAGTACTTC; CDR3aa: CAYHSPDRAFEEQYF
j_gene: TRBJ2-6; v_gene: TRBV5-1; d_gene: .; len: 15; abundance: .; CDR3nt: TGCGCCAGCAGCTTGGAAGGGTCTGGGGCCAACGTCCTGACTTTC; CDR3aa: CASSLEGSGANVLTF
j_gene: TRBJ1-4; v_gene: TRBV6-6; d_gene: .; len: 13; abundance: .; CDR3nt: TGTGCCAGCACCGGGGATGGCAATGAAAAACTGTTTTTT; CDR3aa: CASTGDGNEKLFF
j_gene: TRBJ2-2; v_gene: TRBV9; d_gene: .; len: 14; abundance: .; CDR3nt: TGTGCCAGCAGCGGAATGCTTAGAGCCGGGGAGCTGTTTTTT; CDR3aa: CASSGMLRAGELFF
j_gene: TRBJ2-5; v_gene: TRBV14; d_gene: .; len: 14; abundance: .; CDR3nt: TGTGCCAGCAGCCAAGATCGGGGTAAAGAGACCCAGTACTTC; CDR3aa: CASSQDRGKETQYF
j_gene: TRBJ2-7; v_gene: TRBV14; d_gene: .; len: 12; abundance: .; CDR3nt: TGTGCCAGCAGCCAAGGGGGCTACGAGCAGTACTTC; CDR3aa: CASSQGGYEQYF
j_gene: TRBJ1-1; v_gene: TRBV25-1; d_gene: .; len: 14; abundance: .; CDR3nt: TGTGCCAGCAGTGTATGGAACTCGAACACTGAAGCTTTCTTT; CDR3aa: CASSVWNSNTEAFF